The 18 T cell receptor beta chains below were found in one sample sequenced in a study of OX40 agonist ivuxolimab in advanced cancers. Profiling relied on immunoSEQ multiplex PCR, and the TCRdb table lists in-frame clones only, not all of them. Of about 67,000 clones in the sample, 85% are singletons; the top ten hold 2% to 2.5%. Sequenced here: CD4+ or CD8+ T cells sorted from blood, sampled in a trial of the OX40 agonist ivuxolimab. All receptors come from an adult with an advanced solid tumor such as melanoma, head and neck, liver or kidney cancer.

The chain recombines TRBV7-9 with TRBJ1-4, with 7 bases lining up with TRBD1. Germline lookup yields CDR1 SEHNR and CDR2 FQNEAQ (reference sequence). The V and J ends lost 5 bases and 4 bases, in that order; junction bases with no gene match: 4. The CDR3 spans 14 residues. The CDR3 DNA reads TGTGCCAGCAGCCAGGACAGGTATAATGAAAAACTGTTTTTT. This gives the protein CASSQDRYNEKLFF.

The chain carries TRBV28 and TRBJ1-5; perhaps TRBD1 as D (6 bases). Germline CDR1 is MDHEN and CDR2 is SYDVKM. V was cut by 2 bases and J by 5 bases, with 13 bases left in between. The CDR3 length is 15 residues. The CDR3 sequence is CASSLGGRTDQPQHF. The CDR3 DNA is TGTGCCAGCAGTTTAGGGGGGCGCACGGATCAGCCCCAGCATTTT.

V and J are TRBV7-9 and TRBJ2-1, with TRBD2 identical over 7 bases. Germline V gene sequence: CDR1 SEHNR, CDR2 FQNEAQ (reference sequence). V shed 3 bases and J 7 bases; nucleotides not matched to a gene: 9. The CDR3 runs 15 residues. CDR3 protein: CASSLGQGGVNEQFF. The CDR3 DNA reads as TGTGCCAGCAGCTTGGGTCAGGGAGGGGTAAATGAGCAGTTCTTC. The entire variable domain, with the rest obtained from reference TRBV7-9 and TRBJ2-1, is as follows: DTGVSQNPRHKITKRGQNVTFRCDPISEHNRLYWYRQTLGQGPEFLTYFQNEAQLEKSRLLSDRFSAERPKGSFSTLEIQRTEQGDSAMYLCASSLGQGGVNEQFFGPGTRLTVL.

The table lists this clone with a count of one. V usage is TRBV6-6 and J usage is TRBJ2-7; TRBD1 agrees at 8 bases. The length of the CDR3 is 13 residues. CDR1 is MNHNY, CDR2 SVGAGI, per germline (reference sequence). Germline trimming cut 7 bases from V and 2 bases from J; bases unmatched to any gene: 4. CDR3 nucleotides: TGTGCCAGCACGGGACAGGTCCCCTACGAGCAGTACTTC. It encodes CASTGQVPYEQYF.

V is TRBV28 and J is TRBJ2-7, with D possibly TRBD1 on 6 matching bases. V was clipped by 9 bases and J by 0 bases, with 15 bases between them. The germline gives CDR1 MDHEN, CDR2 SYDVKM. The CDR3 covers 14 residues. CDR3 loop: CASSTTGSSYEQYF. The CDR3 nucleotides read TGTGCCAGTTCAACCACAGGGAGCTCCTACGAGCAGTACTTC.

This clone was detected only once. J is TRBJ1-2 and V is TRBV30; the D is unclear. The germline CDR1 and CDR2 sequences are GTSNPN and SVGIG (reference sequence). This CDR3 spans 13 amino acids. V lost 4 bases, J lost 1 base, and 10 bases lay in between. The CDR3 sequence is CAWMPGDNYGYTF. DNA for the CDR3: TGTGCCTGGATGCCCGGGGATAACTATGGCTACACCTTC.

This clone showed up just once. This chain uses TRBV28 with TRBJ1-2; TRBD1 is a possible D gene (6 bases). The CDR3 totals 13 residues. Trimming took 3 bases from V and 1 from J, leaving 6 bases between them. The germline CDR1 and CDR2 sequences are MDHEN and SYDVKM. CDR3 sequence: CASSLDSNYGYTF. The DNA for the CDR3 is TGTGCCAGCAGTTTGGACAGTAACTATGGCTACACCTTC.

J is TRBJ2-3 and V is TRBV6-5; 9 positions match TRBD2. The CDR3 extends over 16 amino acids. The trim removed 0 bases at V and 1 base at J, leaving 2 bases unmatched. Germline V CDR1 and CDR2: MNHEY, SVGAGI. CDR3 residues: CASSYSKRGGTDTQYF. CDR3 DNA: TGTGCCAGCAGTTACTCGAAGCGGGGGGGCACAGATACGCAGTATTTT.

This rearrangement joins TRBV29-1 to TRBJ2-2; 9 nucleotides match TRBD1. This CDR3 has 15 amino acids. Germline assignment: CDR1 SQVTM and CDR2 ANQGSEA. V lost 6 bases and J lost 3; bases outside the gene matches: 8. DNA for the CDR3: TGCAGCGTGAAGCCGACAGGGGGTTACACCGGGGAGCTGTTTTTT. Protein: CSVKPTGGYTGELFF.

This clone has a single count. The chain links TRBV7-2 to TRBJ2-6, with D uncertain. The germline V gene has CDR1 SGHTA and CDR2 FQGNSA. The V end lost 4 bases, the J end lost 1 base, and 5 bases lay between the germline ends. The CDR3 extends over 14 amino acids. DNA of the CDR3: TGTGCCAGCAGCTCCCAATCTGGGGCCAACGTCCTGACTTTC. It codes for CASSSQSGANVLTF.

The genes are TRBV5-1 and TRBJ2-5, with 7 bases lining up with TRBD1. The CDR3 is made up of 15 amino acids. Germline V gives CDR1 SGHRS, CDR2 YFSETQ. V shed 4 bases and J 1 base; nucleotides not matched to a gene: 7. CDR3 coding DNA: TGCGCCAGCAGCCGAGCGACAGGGACCCAAGAGACCCAGTACTTC. Protein sequence: CASSRATGTQETQYF.

This chain connects TRBV2 to TRBJ1-1; D is unresolved. Trimming took 6 bases from V and 5 from J, leaving 4 bases between them. Germline CDR1 reads SNHLY; CDR2 reads FYNNEI. This CDR3 region has 10 residues. CDR3 amino acids: CASRVTEAFF. CDR3 sequence (DNA): TGTGCCAGCAGGGTAACTGAAGCTTTCTTT.

V and J are TRBV7-9 and TRBJ2-5, with 11 bases fitting TRBD2. With V trimmed by 5 bases and J by 5 bases, 7 bases remained unmatched. This CDR3 is 15 amino acids long. Germline-derived CDR1 and CDR2 are SEHNR and FQNEAQ (reference sequence). The CDR3 DNA follows: TGTGCCAGCAGCCGTACTAGCGGGGGTGGTGAGACCCAGTACTTC. Its translation: CASSRTSGGGETQYF.

In DNA, the CDR3 is TGTGCCATCAGTGAGCAGGGGGAGGCTAATGAAAAACTGTTTTTT. As protein: CAISEQGEANEKLFF. The chain couples TRBV10-3 to TRBJ1-4; 7 bases match TRBD1. CDR3 size: 15 residues. From germline, CDR1 is ENHRY and CDR2 SYGVKD. V dropped 2 bases and J dropped 3; count of bases not matched to a gene: 3.

V gene TRBV19 combines with J gene TRBJ2-3; 8 nucleotides align to TRBD1. Germline V gene lookup returns CDR1 LNHDA and CDR2 SQIVND (reference sequence). The CDR3 runs 14 residues. V trimming: 5 bases; J trimming: 4 bases; junction bases outside the gene matches: 5. CDR3 in amino acids: CASSVQGEADTQYF. CDR3 nucleotide sequence: TGTGCCAGTAGTGTACAGGGGGAGGCAGATACGCAGTATTTT. Full variable domain (rest looked up from reference TRBV19 and TRBJ2-3): DGGITQSPKYLFRKEGQNVTLSCEQNLNHDAMYWYRQDPGQGLRLIYYSQIVNDFQKGDIAEGYSVSREKKESFPLTVTSAQKNPTAFYLCASSVQGEADTQYFGPGTRLTVL.

The V gene is TRBV5-1, the J gene TRBJ1-2; 12 bases are a match to TRBD1. The germline V gene encodes CDR1 SGHRS and CDR2 YFSETQ. V lost 4 bases and J lost 5; bases outside the gene matches: 9. This CDR3 has 16 amino acids. Here the CDR3 reads CASSHGGTGGGYGYTF. CDR3 DNA sequence: TGCGCCAGCAGCCACGGAGGGACAGGGGGCGGTTATGGCTACACCTTC.

The genes are TRBV6-1 and TRBJ2-3, with 9 bases lining up with TRBD2. The CDR3 runs 16 residues. Germline CDR1 reads MNHNS; CDR2 reads SASEGT. V lost 4 bases, J lost 2 bases, and 7 bases stayed unmatched. CDR3 nucleotides: TGTGCCAGCAGTGGAAATAGCGGGGGCCACACAGATACGCAGTATTTT. Translation gives CASSGNSGGHTDTQYF.

J is TRBJ2-5 and V is TRBV6-5, with 9 bases lining up with TRBD1. The CDR3 is 15 residues long. The V gene's germline CDR1 is MNHEY and CDR2 SVGAGI. After removal of 6 bases from V and 5 bases from J, the junction contained 10 bases not matched to a gene. CDR3 DNA sequence: TGTGCCAGCAGCCGCCAGGGACAGGGAGGGGAGACCCAGTACTTC. This translates into CASSRQGQGGETQYF.